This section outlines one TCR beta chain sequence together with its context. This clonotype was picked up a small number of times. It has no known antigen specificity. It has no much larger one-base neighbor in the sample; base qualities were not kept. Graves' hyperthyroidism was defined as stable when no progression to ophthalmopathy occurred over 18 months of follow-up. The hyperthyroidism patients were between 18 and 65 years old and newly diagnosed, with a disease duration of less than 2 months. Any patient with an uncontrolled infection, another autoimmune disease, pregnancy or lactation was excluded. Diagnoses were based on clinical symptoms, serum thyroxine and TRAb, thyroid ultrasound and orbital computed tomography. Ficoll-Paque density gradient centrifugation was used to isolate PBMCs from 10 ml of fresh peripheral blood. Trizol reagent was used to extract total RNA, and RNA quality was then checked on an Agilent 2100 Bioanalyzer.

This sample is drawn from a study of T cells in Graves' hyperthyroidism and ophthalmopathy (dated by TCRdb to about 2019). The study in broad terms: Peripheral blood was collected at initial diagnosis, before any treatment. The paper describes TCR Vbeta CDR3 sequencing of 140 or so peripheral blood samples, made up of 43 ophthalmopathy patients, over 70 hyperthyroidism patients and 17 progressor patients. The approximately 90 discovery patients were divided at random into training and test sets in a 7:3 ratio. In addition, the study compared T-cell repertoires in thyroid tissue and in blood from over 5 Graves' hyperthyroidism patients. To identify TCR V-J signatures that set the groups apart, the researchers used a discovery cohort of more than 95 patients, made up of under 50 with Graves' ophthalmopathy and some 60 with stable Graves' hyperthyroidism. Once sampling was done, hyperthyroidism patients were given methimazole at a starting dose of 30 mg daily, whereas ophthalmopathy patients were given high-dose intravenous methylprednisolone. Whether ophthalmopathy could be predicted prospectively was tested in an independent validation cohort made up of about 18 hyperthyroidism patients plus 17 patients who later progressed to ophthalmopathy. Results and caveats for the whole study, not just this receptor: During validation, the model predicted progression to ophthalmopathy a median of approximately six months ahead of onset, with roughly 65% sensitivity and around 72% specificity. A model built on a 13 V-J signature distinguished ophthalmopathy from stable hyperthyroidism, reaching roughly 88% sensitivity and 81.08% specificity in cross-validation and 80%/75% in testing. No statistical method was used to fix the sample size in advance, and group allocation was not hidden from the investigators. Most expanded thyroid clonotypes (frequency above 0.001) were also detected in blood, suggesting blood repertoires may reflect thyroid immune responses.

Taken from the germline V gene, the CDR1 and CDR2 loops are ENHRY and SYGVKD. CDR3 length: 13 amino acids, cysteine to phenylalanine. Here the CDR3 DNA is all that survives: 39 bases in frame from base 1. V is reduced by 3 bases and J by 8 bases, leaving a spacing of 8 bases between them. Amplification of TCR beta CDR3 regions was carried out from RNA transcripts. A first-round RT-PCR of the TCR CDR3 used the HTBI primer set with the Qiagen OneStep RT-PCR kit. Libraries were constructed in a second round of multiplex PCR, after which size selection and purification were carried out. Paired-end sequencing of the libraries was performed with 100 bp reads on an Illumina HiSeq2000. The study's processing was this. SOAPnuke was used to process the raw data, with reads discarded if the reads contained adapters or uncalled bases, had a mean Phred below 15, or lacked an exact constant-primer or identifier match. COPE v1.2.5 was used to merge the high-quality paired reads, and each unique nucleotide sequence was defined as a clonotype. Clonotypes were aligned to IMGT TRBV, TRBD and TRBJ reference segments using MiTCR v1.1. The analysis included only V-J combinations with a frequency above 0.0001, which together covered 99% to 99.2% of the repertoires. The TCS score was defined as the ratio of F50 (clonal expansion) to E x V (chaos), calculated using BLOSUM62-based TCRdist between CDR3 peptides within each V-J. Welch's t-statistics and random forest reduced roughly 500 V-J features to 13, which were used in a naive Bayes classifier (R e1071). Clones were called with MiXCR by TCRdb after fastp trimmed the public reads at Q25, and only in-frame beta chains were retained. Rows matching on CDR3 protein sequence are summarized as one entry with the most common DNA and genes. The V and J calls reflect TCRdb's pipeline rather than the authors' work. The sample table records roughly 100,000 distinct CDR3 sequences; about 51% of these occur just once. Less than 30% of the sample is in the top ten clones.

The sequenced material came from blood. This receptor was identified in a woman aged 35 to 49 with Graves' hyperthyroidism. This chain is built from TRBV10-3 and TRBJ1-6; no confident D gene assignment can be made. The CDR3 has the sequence CAISDEGDSPLHF. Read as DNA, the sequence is TGTGCCATCAGTGACGAGGGCGATTCACCCCTCCACTTT.